The present T cell receptor (beta chain) was sequenced within a study of blood T cell repertoires in COVID-19. At the level of the study: PBMCs, B-cell-depleted T cells, or T cells provided the cDNA or gDNA that made up the material.

Trimming took 2 bases from V and 6 from J, leaving 17 bases between them. CDR1 and CDR2 (germline): LGHDT, YNNKEL (reference sequence). This CDR3 comprises 16 residues. Per the authors' pipeline: Amplification of reference gene primers provided the estimated nucleated cell counts. Some clones are missing from TCRdb's copy, which holds only in-frame ones; the method was immunoSEQ multiplex PCR. V and J calls and clone size are copied from that table; D and trimming were computed from the DNA. The data hold under 250,000 clones, with 87% observed a single time. The rearrangement uses TRBV3-1 (or the pseudogene TRBV3-2) and TRBJ2-1; D possibly corresponds to TRBD1 (5 bases). Sequencing input: peripheral blood. The clonotype was recovered from a man younger than 35 with active or convalescent COVID-19. CDR3 protein: CASSQIGARVLNEQFF. The CDR3 nucleotides read TGTGCCAGCAGCCAAATTGGGGCCCGGGTCCTCAATGAGCAGTTCTTC.